Here is one T cell receptor (beta chain) with its context. There is no known antigen for this receptor. Base qualities are missing; no much larger clone stands one base away. The data were obtained in a study of blood T cell repertoires in COVID-19 (dated by TCRdb to 2020 to 2021). For the study in its entirety: The collaborator samples originated in the United States, Italy and Spain and spanned the acute and convalescent phases of COVID-19. The material from the prospective study consisted of cDNA or gDNA derived from T cells, B-cell-depleted T cells, or PBMCs. Deeply sampled blood TCRbeta repertoires from subjects exposed to, actively infected with, or recovered from COVID-19 were included in the dataset. The repertoires were released in a freely available public database intended as a resource for research on the immune response to SARS-CoV-2. The samples were drawn from the first 160 participants of the ongoing ImmuneRACE study and from about 1,200 subjects provided by 6 global collaborators. The sample metadata nearly always contained a de-identified subject ID, COVID-19 status, age in years and sex. Where available, HLA class I and class II types were obtained from metadata supplied by the sample provider rather than from assay-based typing.

Collaborating institutions collected whole blood in K2EDTA tubes following their own protocols. For TCRbeta analysis, collaborators shipped samples as frozen whole blood, isolated PBMCs, or DNA extracted from either of those sample types. Overall results and qualifications from the work: The amount of clinical and demographic metadata varied by source and participant and was provided uncurated.

TCRbeta CDR3 regions were amplified from genomic DNA using the immunoSEQ Assay, a bias-controlled multiplex PCR. Per the authors' processing: Nucleated cell counts per sample were estimated from amplification of reference gene primers within the assay. To quantify the absolute abundance of each unique TCRbeta CDR3 rearrangement, sequence reads were collapsed and filtered. For each sample, productive Simpson clonality was calculated as the square root of Simpson's diversity index over productive rearrangements. The table was pulled from immuneACCESS by TCRdb, which kept in-frame rearrangements only. Such tables lose some clones; where checked, under half of the loss comes from unresolved V genes, and the rest has no known cause. V, J and clone size are taken as reported in that table, and D and trimming were inferred from the DNA itself. The sample table lists fewer than 250,000 clones, 83% of them with a count of one. About 2.5% of the sample goes to the ten largest clones.

Cut back by 4 bases and 7 bases, the V and J ends lie 17 bases apart. The CDR3, cysteine through phenylalanine, is 16 amino acids long. The DNA shown is the 48-base CDR3, in frame from base 1. CDR1 and CDR2, per the germline V gene, are LGHNA and YSLEER. The sequence was obtained from a woman in her thirties or forties with active or convalescent COVID-19. The sequenced material came from peripheral blood. The chain is made from TRBV4-3 and TRBJ1-6; the D gene cannot be resolved reliably. The CDR3 region: CASSRADTTGNSPLHF. The nucleotide sequence reads TGCGCCAGCAGCCGGGCTGACACAACGGGGAATTCACCCCTCCACTTT.